The next 5 T cell receptor beta chains were all read from a single sample in a study of monozygotic twins with inflammatory bowel disease. TCRdb reprocessed the 5' RACE reads, keeping one entry per CDR3 protein, no DNA. Here the sample table reports 200,000 to 250,000 distinct CDR3 sequences. The sample consisted of blood. Source of these receptors: a human donor with ulcerative colitis or Crohn's disease, or a healthy co-twin of an affected twin (not recorded which).

The chain employs TRBV3-1 and TRBJ2-7; absent DNA, TCRdb's TRBD1 call cannot be checked. The CDR3 is 15 residues long. CDR1 is LGHDT and CDR2 is YNNKEL in the germline V gene (reference sequence). CDR3 residues: CASSPTGTGIHEQYF.

This sequence joins TRBV7-2 and TRBJ2-5. The germline V gene encodes CDR1 SGHTA and CDR2 FQGNSA. The CDR3 is made up of 15 amino acids. The CDR3 sequence is CASSLEGRRTETQYF.

The chain joins TRBV4-2 to TRBJ1-2; TCRdb picks TRBD1, but there is no DNA to check that call. The CDR3 runs to 17 residues. The germline CDR1 and CDR2 sequences are LGHNA and YNFKEQ. CDR3 loop: CASSQASTGQTNYGYTF.

This chain joins TRBV2 and TRBJ2-7; TCRdb gives TRBD1 as the D gene, but with no DNA this cannot be confirmed. CDR1 and CDR2 (germline): SNHLY, FYNNEI. The CDR3 length is 15 residues. The CDR3 protein is CASSGSGTPNYEQYF.

This chain uses TRBV15 with TRBJ2-7; TCRdb's D call of TRBD1 is untestable without DNA. Germline values: CDR1 LNHNV, CDR2 YYDKDF (reference sequence). The CDR3 loop spans 16 amino acids. The CDR3 region is CATSRDPGAGFYEQYF.